This passage covers 16 T cell receptor delta chains from one sample sequenced in a study of gamma-delta T cells after stem cell transplantation. TCRdb re-called the RT-PCR reads through CATT. Of roughly 15,000 delta-chain clones in the sample, approximately 32% are singletons; the top ten hold 3.5% to 4%. Sequencing used gamma-delta T cells. Source of these receptors: a human donor. It is not recorded whose cells these are; they may come from a transplant donor.

The chain links TRDV1 to TRDJ3; perhaps D is TRDD2 or TRDD3 (5 bases each). The CDR3 is 26 amino acids. Germline CDR1 and CDR2: TSWWSYY and QGS. Trimming pared 1 base from V and 0 bases from J, leaving 34 bases between. The CDR3 DNA is TGTGCTCTTGGGGAACATACCCCACTCCACATGAACACCTTCTGGGAGAGCTCCTGGGACACCCGACAGATGTTTTTC. The encoded protein is CALGEHTPLHMNTFWESSWDTRQMFF.

This clone was detected only a few times. V usage is TRDV1 and J usage is TRDJ2; 8 positions match TRDD3. J was trimmed by 0 bases and V by 1 base; bases with no gene match: 22. CDR1 TSWWSYY and CDR2 QGS come from the germline V gene. This CDR3 spans 23 amino acids. CDR3 in amino acids: CALGERKKSYGYWGESLTAQLFF. The CDR3 region has the DNA TGTGCTCTTGGGGAACGGAAAAAGTCCTACGGGTACTGGGGGGAGTCTTTGACAGCACAACTCTTCTTT.

This clone was observed a handful of times. The chain couples TRAV29/DV5 to TRDJ1; 9 bases are a match to TRDD3. There are 20 residues in the CDR3. V gave up 0 bases and J gave up 1 base; unmatched junction bases: 19. CDR1 and CDR2 (germline): NSMFDY, ISSIKDK. The DNA of the CDR3 is TGTGCAGCAAGCGCTAAGGAGAACCCCTGGGGGATCACTCGCACCGATAAACTCATCTTT. It is translated as CAASAKENPWGITRTDKLIF.

This clone was observed a handful of times. The rearrangement links TRDV1 to TRDJ1; D remains unclear. V was trimmed by 2 bases and J by 0 bases, leaving 22 bases between them. This CDR3 spans 19 amino acids. Germline V gives CDR1 TSWWSYY, CDR2 QGS. The CDR3 loop is CALGEFIPQESKYTDKLIF. CDR3 in DNA: TGTGCTCTTGGGGAATTCATCCCACAAGAGAGTAAGTACACCGATAAACTCATCTTT.

This clone turned up a few times. A junction boundary mismatches the germline segment, possibly from a read error. V usage is TRDV2 and J usage is TRDJ3; 8 bases are shared with TRDD3. The CDR3 is 20 amino acids. Per germline, CDR1 GEAIGNYY and CDR2 EKD. The CDR3 DNA follows: TGTGCCTGTGACACCCACGTACTGGGGGCTCGCTCCTGTGACACCCGACAGATGTTTTTC. Protein sequence: CACDTHVLGARSCDTRQMFF.

This clone has a handful of counts. This chain connects TRDV1 to TRDJ3; D perhaps matches TRDD2 (5 bases). Germline CDR1 reads TSWWSYY; CDR2 reads QGS. Trimming left V 4 bases short and J 6 bases short, with 22 bases between. CDR3 length: 19 amino acids. CDR3 nucleotides: TGTGCTCTTGGGGCACCCCTTCAAAGACCCCTTACGGACACCCGACAGATGTTTTTC. This translates into CALGAPLQRPLTDTRQMFF.

The rearrangement joins TRDV1 to TRDJ3, with 7 positions matching TRDD2. CDR1 is TSWWSYY, CDR2 QGS, per germline. V shed 1 base, J shed 0 bases, and the junction held 39 bases outside the gene matches. CDR3 length: 30 residues. The CDR3 sequence is CALGEPYSYRVGFWPYSDHHNSWDTRQMFF. The CDR3 nucleotides read TGTGCTCTTGGGGAACCGTATTCCTACCGGGTCGGCTTTTGGCCGTACAGTGACCATCACAACTCCTGGGACACCCGACAGATGTTTTTC.

This clone has a handful of counts. The V gene is TRDV2, the J gene TRDJ1, with 7 bases lining up with TRDD3. The CDR3 covers 20 residues. With 0 bases clipped from V and 4 bases from J, the junction kept 22 bases outside the gene matches. Germline CDR1 GEAIGNYY, CDR2 EKD. This chain's CDR3 is CACDTSGLQVGEKDIDKLIF. In DNA form, the CDR3 reads TGTGCCTGTGACACCTCGGGACTACAGGTGGGGGAGAAGGACATCGATAAACTCATCTTT.

With respect to this clone: Other DNA sequences in this specimen translate into the identical CDR3. The chain links TRDV2 to TRDJ3; TRDD3 is a possible D gene (5 bases). The CDR3 length is 18 residues. Germline CDR1 GEAIGNYY, CDR2 EKD. The V end lost 0 bases, the J end lost 0 bases, and 11 bases lay between the germline ends. CDR3 loop: CACDTAGRSSWDTRQMFF. DNA of the CDR3: TGTGCCTGTGACACCGCTGGGCGAAGCTCCTGGGACACCCGACAGATGTTTTTC.

In the case of this clone: The protein given in TCRdb and the translation of the DNA differ at residue 11, and the sequence presented here derives from the DNA. The V gene is TRDV2, the J gene TRDJ1, with TRDD3 identical over 11 bases. From germline, CDR1 is GEAIGNYY and CDR2 EKD. CDR3 length equals 16 residues. V shed 2 bases and J 2 bases; nucleotides not matched to a gene: 6. CDR3 residues: CACDKFDWGITDKLIF. The CDR3 bases are TGTGCCTGTGACAAATTCGACTGGGGGATAACCGATAAACTCATCTTT.

Only a few counts were recorded for this clone. The CDR3 bases are TGTGCCTGTGACACCGACTGGGGGCCCTGGGACACCCGACAGATGTTTTTC. Its translation: CACDTDWGPWDTRQMFF. This chain uses TRDV2 with TRDJ3, with TRDD3 identical over 8 bases. The V gene's germline CDR1 is GEAIGNYY and CDR2 EKD. The CDR3 covers 17 residues. J was trimmed by 2 bases and V by 0 bases; bases with no gene match: 2.

Points on this clone: One junction end disagrees with the germline gene, perhaps due to a read error. This chain joins TRDV1 and TRDJ1; D is ambiguous. Germline-derived CDR1 and CDR2 are TSWWSYY and QGS. There are 16 residues in the CDR3. The CDR3 protein is CALGELGPGHTDKHIF. In DNA, the CDR3 is TGTGCTCTTGGGGAACTTGGTCCGGGGCACACCGATAAACACATCTTT.

The chain couples TRDV1 to TRDJ1; D unclear. Germline CDR1 is TSWWSYY and CDR2 is QGS. V lost 1 base, J lost 8 bases, and 17 bases lay in between. The CDR3 runs 15 residues. The CDR3 region is CALGEHCPLYQKLIF. The CDR3 DNA sequence: TGTGCTCTTGGGGAACACTGCCCTCTATATCAGAAACTCATCTTT.

This sequence joins TRDV1 and TRDJ1; possible D gene TRDD2, 8 bases. The CDR3 covers 23 residues. Germline V gene data show CDR1 as TSWWSYY and CDR2 as QGS. V lost 5 bases to trimming and J lost 5 bases, with 42 bases between them. The CDR3 region has the DNA TGTGCTCTTGGGCTAACAGCTCCTCGGGGATGGCCTTCCTATCCCTCACTGGGGGATAAACTCATCTTT. Protein sequence: CALGLTAPRGWPSYPSLGDKLIF.

The chain carries TRAV29/DV5 and TRDJ3, with 12 positions matching TRDD3. This CDR3 has 22 residues. CDR1 NSMFDY and CDR2 ISSIKDK come from the germline V gene. V shed 4 bases and J 0 bases; nucleotides not matched to a gene: 17. Here the CDR3 reads CAAAAGGYALIPFSWDTRQMFF. The CDR3 DNA reads TGTGCAGCAGCGGCTGGGGGATACGCTCTAATCCCTTTCTCCTGGGACACCCGACAGATGTTTTTC.

About this clone: The germline gene is not matched at one end of the junction; a read error may be the cause. This rearrangement joins TRDV3 to TRDJ1; D is undetermined. Germline assignment: CDR1 TVYSNPD and CDR2 GDNSRS (reference sequence). The CDR3 contains 16 residues. CDR3 residues: CASELSLGVSTAKLIF. The DNA of the CDR3 is TGTGCCTCGGAATTGAGTCTAGGGGTTTCAACCGCTAAACTCATCTTT.